This T cell receptor (beta chain) was identified in a study of shared clonotypes between healthy human individuals. This clone was seen only once. Sequencing used immunoSEQ multiplex PCR; TCRdb keeps in-frame clones, though not all of them. Here the sample spans fewer than 400,000 clones, about 74% being singletons. Input material: memory CD4+ T cells sorted from blood. Stated subset: CD45RA-negative fraction. The receptor was derived from a man aged 25 to 40 in good health.

The CDR3 loop reads CASSPRGQGGWGTEAFF. As DNA, the CDR3 is TGTGCCAGCTCACCACGGGGACAGGGCGGTTGGGGCACTGAAGCTTTCTTT. The chain has TRBV18 and TRBJ1-1; TRBD1 aligns across 9 bases. V lost 1 base and J lost 4; bases outside the gene matches: 10. This CDR3 is built from 17 residues. Per the germline V gene, CDR1 is KGHSH and CDR2 is LQKENI. The full variable domain, completed using reference TRBV18 and TRBJ1-1, is NAGVMQNPRHLVRRRGQEARLRCSPMKGHSHVYWYRQLPEEGLKFMVYLQKENIIDESGMPKERFSAEFPKEGPSILRIQQVVRGDSAAYFCASSPRGQGGWGTEAFFGQGTRLTVV.